This TCR beta chain derives from a study of T cell changes during pregnancy in multiple sclerosis. Data came from immunoSEQ multiplex PCR; TCRdb stores just in-frame clones and leaves some out. Of roughly 100,000 clones listed, around 93% are singletons. Germline CDR1 MGHRA, CDR2 YSYEKL. The CDR3 has 15 residues. Trimming removed 2 bases from V and 5 bases from J; junction bases left unmatched: 9. The V and J genes are TRBV4-1 and TRBJ2-7, with 7 nucleotides matching TRBD1. The source was peripheral blood, collected after pregnancy. The source is a female donor with multiple sclerosis, enrolled in a pregnancy study. This chain's CDR3 is CASSQSTGVRNEQYF. The DNA of the CDR3 is TGCGCCAGCAGCCAAAGCACAGGGGTACGGAACGAGCAGTACTTC.